Described below is a single T cell receptor (beta chain) sequence and its context. Antigen unknown. The authors reverse transcribed all of the isolated RNA, so sequencing captured expressed TCRB transcripts. TCRdb keeps only in-frame clones here, not all; method: immunoSEQ multiplex PCR. The sample shows 630,000 or so clones, around 15% of them seen only once. Purities over 95% were achieved in all sorted populations. Trimming pared 2 bases from V and 5 bases from J, leaving 19 bases between. The CDR3 is made up of 16 amino acids. Germline lookup yields CDR1 SGHRS and CDR2 YFSETQ. These data belong to a study of beta chain features in type 1 diabetes. Whole-study results and caveats: Naive, central memory and Treg TCRB repertoires appeared more alike in patients than in healthy donors. In all four CD4+ subsets, TCRB CDR3 length was significantly, moderately reduced in type 1 diabetes.

The material sequenced was naive CD4+ T cells from blood. This TCR came from a man aged 18-30 years with type 1 diabetes. This chain connects TRBV5-1 to TRBJ1-1, with a possible D match to TRBD1 (6 bases). The CDR3 spells CASSFGDTSGETEAFF. CDR3 coding DNA: TGCGCCAGCAGCTTCGGGGACACTTCAGGAGAAACTGAAGCTTTCTTT.